This TCR beta chain was profiled in a study of OX40 agonist ivuxolimab in advanced cancers. TCRdb's table, derived via immunoSEQ multiplex PCR, lists solely in-frame clones and lacks some. The sample shows under 12,000 clones, approximately 86% of them seen only once. The clonotype comes from an adult with an advanced solid tumor such as melanoma, head and neck, liver or kidney cancer. The material was CD4+ or CD8+ T cells sorted from blood, obtained in a trial of the OX40 agonist ivuxolimab.

In DNA, the CDR3 is TGTGCCAGTAGTATAGCCACAGGGGAATTCCACGAGCAGTACTTC. Translating gives CASSIATGEFHEQYF. The chain employs TRBV19 and TRBJ2-7, with TRBD1 identical over 7 bases. J lost 5 bases, V lost 1 base, and 8 bases had no gene match. The germline CDR1 and CDR2 sequences are LNHDA and SQIVND (reference sequence). The CDR3 spans 15 residues.